These 7 T cell receptor beta chains originate from one sample sequenced in a study of shared clonotypes between healthy human individuals. Profiling relied on immunoSEQ multiplex PCR, and the TCRdb table lists in-frame clones only, not all of them. The sample holds 2 million to 2.5 million clones, more than 90% seen once. Input material: naive CD4+ T cells sorted from blood. The subset was: CD45RA+ positively selected. The receptors here all came from a man younger than 35 in good health.

Regarding this clone: One junction end does not reproduce the germline sequence, and a read error may be involved. The chain combines TRBV10-3 with TRBJ2-7, with 7 nucleotides matching TRBD1. The CDR3 consists of 15 residues. Germline V gene data show CDR1 as ENHRY and CDR2 as SYGVKD. CDR3 in amino acids: CASSARQGASYEQYF. DNA for the CDR3: TGCGCCAGCAGTGCTCGACAGGGAGCATCCTACGAGCAGTACTTC.

The chain combines TRBV5-6 with TRBJ1-5, with no clear D. CDR1 is SGHDT, CDR2 YYEEEE, per germline. Trimming removed 2 bases from V and 7 bases from J, with 7 bases in between. The CDR3 sequence is 12 residues long. This CDR3 is CASSFLSQPQHF. In nucleotides, the CDR3 is TGTGCCAGCAGCTTTCTATCGCAGCCCCAGCATTTT.

The CDR3 nucleotides read TGTGCCAGTAAGGGAGGGACGGATAATTCACCCCTCCACTTT. Translation gives CASKGGTDNSPLHF. The chain couples TRBV19 to TRBJ1-6, with D maybe TRBD1 (5 bases). From germline, CDR1 is LNHDA and CDR2 SQIVND (reference sequence). The CDR3 has 14 amino acids. V was clipped by 7 bases and J by 5 bases, with 12 bases between them.

The CDR3 is CASSGAPGSTEAFF. CDR3 nucleotides: TGTGCCAGCAGTGGGGCCCCGGGGAGCACTGAAGCTTTCTTT. The gene calls are TRBV2 and TRBJ1-1; D remains ambiguous. V was clipped by 4 bases and J by 4 bases, with 13 bases between them. This CDR3 has 14 amino acids. CDR1 SNHLY and CDR2 FYNNEI come from the germline V gene.

With regard to this clone: Other DNA sequences in the same sample also yield this CDR3. V gene TRBV18 combines with J gene TRBJ1-2; 8 nucleotides line up with TRBD1. Trimming at V came to 3 bases and at J to 5 bases, leaving 5 bases not matched to a gene. The CDR3 totals 14 residues. Germline CDR1 is KGHSH and CDR2 is LQKENI. The CDR3 here is CASSPTGGEYGYTF. The DNA of the CDR3 is TGTGCCAGCTCACCCACAGGGGGAGAATATGGCTACACCTTC.

This sequence joins TRBV7-6 and TRBJ2-1; 8 bases align to TRBD2. The germline V gene has CDR1 SGHVS and CDR2 FNYEAQ. This CDR3 spans 16 amino acids. J gave up 0 bases and V 1 base, and 2 bases lay outside the gene matches. The CDR3 sequence is CASSLVGTSSYNEQFF. The CDR3 DNA is TGTGCCAGCAGCTTAGTAGGGACTAGCTCCTACAATGAGCAGTTCTTC.

The chain links TRBV5-1 to TRBJ2-1; 8 bases match TRBD2. V was clipped by 1 base and J by 7 bases; unmatched bases: 10. Germline lookup yields CDR1 SGHRS and CDR2 YFSETQ. The CDR3 runs to 16 residues. CDR3 DNA sequence: TGCGCCAGCAGCTTGTCCCTGACGGGACTAGTAAATGAGCAGTTCTTC. Amino acids: CASSLSLTGLVNEQFF.